This TCR beta chain was recorded in a study of a mutant IDH1 vaccine in newly diagnosed glioma. Background on the study: Either 4-6 weeks after radiotherapy alone or alongside temozolomide, vaccination was begun. Those enrolled had earlier been treated with radiotherapy, temozolomide, or both, mostly both.

Data came from immunoSEQ multiplex PCR; TCRdb stores just in-frame clones and leaves some out. The table has approximately 56,000 clones, 70% to 85% seen once. CDR1 is MGHRA and CDR2 is YSYEKL in the germline V gene. V was pared by 1 base and J by 3 bases, with 10 bases between. The CDR3 runs 15 residues. With respect to this clone: Its antigen remains unknown.

Time point meaning: week 47, end of study. Vaccination comprised doses that each held 300 ug of mutant IDH1 20-mer peptide, plus topical imiquimod. Vaccinations, eight in total, occurred in weeks 1, 3, 5, 7, 11, 15, 19, 23. The chain combines TRBV4-1 with TRBJ1-5; D possibly corresponds to TRBD1 (5 bases). The sequences come from PBMCs, collected from a glioma patient whose treatment included an IDH1 peptide vaccine. This receptor was taken from a man between 50 and 59 years old with glioma. The chain's CDR3 is CASSQGRQTNQPQHF. CDR3 coding DNA: TGCGCCAGCAGCCAAGGACGACAGACCAATCAGCCCCAGCATTTT.